Presented here are 5 T cell receptor beta chains from one specimen sequenced in a study of cytomegalovirus exposure and HLA in healthy donors. 13 Jbeta primers and 60 Vbeta primers were used for the PCR. The data were produced by immunoSEQ multiplex PCR, yet TCRdb's version contains in-frame clones alone and is incomplete. The sample records about 110,000 clones, over 65% being singletons. The specimen sequenced was PBMCs. These receptors were obtained from a woman in her thirties in good health and CMV-seronegative.

The chain links TRBV5-1 to TRBJ2-2; tentative D call: TRBD2 (6 bases). From germline, CDR1 is SGHRS and CDR2 YFSETQ. The CDR3 covers 16 residues. The V and J ends lost 4 bases and 6 bases respectively, with 19 bases between them. For the CDR3, the DNA is TGCGCCAGCAGCGGCGGGACCCAATCGTTGGCCGGGGAGCTGTTTTTT. It encodes CASSGGTQSLAGELFF.

The chain couples TRBV4-2 to TRBJ1-5, with D hard to call. Trimming cost V 0 bases and J 0 bases, with 6 bases left between them. Germline CDR1 is LGHNA and CDR2 is YNFKEQ. The CDR3 consists of 15 residues. The CDR3 protein is CASSQEFYSNQPQHF. CDR3 bases: TGTGCCAGCAGCCAAGAGTTCTATAGCAATCAGCCCCAGCATTTT.

The V and J genes are TRBV18 and TRBJ1-1; weak D call: TRBD1 (6 bases). This CDR3 comprises 14 residues. CDR1 is KGHSH, CDR2 LQKENI, per germline. V shed 2 bases and J shed 1 base, with 8 bases lying between them. The CDR3, as DNA: TGTGCCAGCTCACCAGCAGGGGCGAACACTGAAGCTTTCTTT. Translation gives CASSPAGANTEAFF.

This clone was detected a few times. This chain links TRBV4-2 with TRBJ2-5, with D maybe TRBD2 (5 bases). V was trimmed by 0 bases and J by 2 bases, leaving 10 bases between them. The CDR3 covers 15 residues. Looked up from germline, CDR1 is LGHNA and CDR2 is YNFKEQ. The CDR3 DNA follows: TGTGCCAGCAGCCAAGAGATCAGCGGTCAAGAGACCCAGTACTTC. Amino acid sequence: CASSQEISGQETQYF.

V is TRBV4-3 and J is TRBJ2-1, with 8 bases lining up with TRBD2. Trimming took 0 bases from V and 4 from J; bases not matched to a gene: 5. The CDR3 loop spans 16 amino acids. Germline lookup yields CDR1 LGHNA and CDR2 YSLEER. The CDR3 is CASSQEATSAYNEQFF. In nucleotides, the CDR3 is TGCGCCAGCAGCCAAGAAGCGACTAGCGCGTACAATGAGCAGTTCTTC.